Included here is one TCR beta chain sequence, with context. Its antigen remains undetermined. This record belongs to a study of cytomegalovirus exposure and HLA in healthy donors (dated by TCRdb to the late 2010s). Background on the whole study: In an earlier analysis of approximately 640 of the donors, 250 to 350 Gb of sequence data and 100 million or so unique TCR beta sequences from about 179 million T cells were reported. HLA typing included class I and class II loci at four-digit resolution. To study patterns of TCR occurrence, a later analysis re-analyzed previously published TCR beta repertoires from 600 to 750 donors and added high-resolution HLA genotyping. Four to six DR-DQ haplotypes were handled as single units for association and clustering, since linkage in the cohort was strong. In the later analysis, no new phenotypic data were used to find candidate immune exposures; instead, reliance was placed on TCR beta sequences and their occurrence across donors. The study was designed to test whether signatures of past pathogen exposure could be identified by cataloging public T cell receptors. Along with the approximately 700-subject first cohort, a separate validation cohort of about 110 different subjects was used. Typing coverage varied by locus: about 629-640 donors for A, B, C, DRB1 and DQB1; under 550 for DQA1; more than 600 for DPA1; fewer than 480 for DPB1. An early release that covered 500 to 800 HLA-typed donors contained about 300 gigabases of sequencing data and 70 million to 100 million unique TCR sequences. Donor age, sex, ethnicity and CMV serostatus were compiled together with the repertoire data. Every discovery cohort repertoire had been produced on one sequencing platform. To predict cytomegalovirus infection status, the study brought together high-throughput TCR immunosequencing, statistical association of individual TCRs with disease status, and machine learning. An earlier analysis of several hundred of the donors applied high-throughput TCR beta sequencing to assess whether each TCR beta V gene segment acted as functional or pseudogenic. On average, roughly 200,000 unique TCR beta nucleotide sequences were sequenced per donor among fewer than 500 genotyped donors of the cohort, with about 19% of those sequences being non-productive. In a later genetic analysis, genome-wide SNP genotypes for about three fifths of the roughly 670 donors were used, and that subset was treated as a discovery cohort. The T cell repertoires of about 700 subjects were profiled by immunosequencing and related to cytomegalovirus serostatus. The genetic ancestry cluster associated with self-reported Caucasian donors included approximately 85% of the roughly 400 genotyped donors.

On the study overall, not on this receptor specifically: A further reported finding was that TCR beta sequences accurately predicted the HLA-A and HLA-B alleles for most subjects in the first cohort. A later analysis reported that several top co-occurrence clusters appeared linked to parvovirus B19, influenza, CMV and Epstein-Barr virus. V-gene and J-gene trimming of TCR beta chains was associated with a missense DCLRE1C variant in a later genetic analysis, and the association was replicated in an independent cohort. Cytomegalovirus status was reported to be diagnosed by the classifier with high specificity and sensitivity in both the original and validation cohorts. Correlated functional status among segregating V segments might be attributable to linkage disequilibrium, but an unknown experimental factor could not be ruled out. A later analysis found that HLA-associated TCR beta chains were more clonally expanded and had lower generation probabilities than equally common non-associated chains. In a later analysis, some 18,000 TCR beta sequences were associated with specific HLA alleles at a false discovery rate of 0.05. When HLA alleles, especially DR and DQ, strongly co-occurred, attributing TCR associations to individual alleles was difficult. The sequencing pipeline was judged likely to have produced a cluster of highly shared sequence variants as a technical artifact. In vitro tests confirmed that a few of the cytomegalovirus-associated TCR beta chains recognize cytomegalovirus antigens. In a later analysis, TCR association rates were found to vary across HLA loci, with the most associated TCRs seen for DRB1 alleles and the fewest for HLA-C alleles. An earlier analysis of around 540 of the donors showed that most TCR beta V segments appeared in productive rearrangements either about 90% or about 30% of the time, which broadly matched IMGT annotations. The presence/absence analyses assumed that sequencing depth was roughly uniform across donors, and that assumption may not be true. Most TCR sequences were observed very rarely across donors, whereas some public TCRs were present in many individuals. The study listed approximately 150 TCR beta chains as associated with cytomegalovirus. The authors suggested that the approach could potentially be extended to other disease states and immunological phenotypes. Because HLA typing was missing for some donors at each locus, association tests included only the typed subset. The only immune exposure information available for the cohort was CMV serostatus. A later genetic analysis reported fewer N-insertions in productive TCRs among donors in an Asian-associated ancestry cluster than the roughly 720-donor mean. Some IMGT-functional V segments, including TRBV6-2 and TRBV6-3, could not be told apart with the 87-base-pair reads, so those segments were excluded. Because counts were too low, about 15 rarely observed V segments, including chromosome 9 orphons, were left out of the earlier analysis of 587 of the donors. A later analysis found that most CMV-associated TCR beta chains appeared HLA-restricted, with HLA associations seemingly driven largely by CMV exposure. The cohort was sequenced for TCR beta chains only, and without alpha or paired-chain data the features that could be detected were limited.

Receptor amplification or capture employed the immunoSEQ multiplex PCR assay. The multiplex PCR relied on a mix of 60 forward primers for TCR Vbeta segments and 13 reverse primers for TCR Jbeta segments. The CDR3 region of rearranged TCR beta genes was amplified from genomic DNA with a multiplex PCR assay. On the Illumina HiSeq System, the amplified TCR beta libraries were sequenced as 87-base-pair reads. The source study handled its data this way. A later analysis tallied 75 million to 85 million unique TCR beta chains across the 550 to 850 repertoires, and some 10 million of those chains were shared by two or more donors. To remove PCR and sequencing errors, raw reads were error-corrected and collapsed into unique sequences using a nearest-neighbor algorithm that merged closely related sequences. CDR3 sequences were aligned to IMGT reference sequences to assign V, D and J gene segments. Each retained sequence needed at least a six-nucleotide match to both a V gene segment and a J gene segment. A rearrangement was called productive if the CDR3 had no stop codons and remained in frame with V and J, and every other rearrangement was called non-productive. Following IMGT convention, CDR3 was defined as the stretch from the second conserved V-encoded cysteine to the conserved J-encoded phenylalanine. The earlier analysis of 587 of the donors excluded sequences that lacked an unambiguous match to a single V gene segment. An earlier analysis of 450 to 650 of the donors called V segments functional above 56.7% productive rearrangements and segregating when the between-donor standard deviation exceeded 5%. A statistical classification framework was built for diagnosing cytomegalovirus status from the catalog of TCR beta chain sequences. In a later analysis, V and J genes were assigned by comparing TCR nucleotide sequences against IMGT/GENE-DB human TR gene sequences. In a later analysis, CDR3 sequences and most-parsimonious VDJ recombination scenarios were assigned using the TCRdist pipeline. A later analysis defined each TCR beta chain by its CDR3 amino acid sequence plus V-gene family, and excluded reads lacking a unique V-gene family. To address suspected cross-contamination and a sequencing artifact, a later analysis removed several hundred highly shared, low-generation-probability nucleotide sequences. In a later analysis, a clonal expansion index for each public chain was calculated from normalized within-repertoire ranks of inferred template counts. A later analysis computed generation probabilities with a VDJ recombination model fitted to out-of-frame rearrangements, and checked the results against IGoR. In a later analysis, TCR-TCR, TCR-HLA and TCR-CMV co-occurrence was scored with hypergeometric tests, and a repertoire-size bias correction was applied to TCR pairs. False discovery rates were estimated in a later analysis by permuting HLA or CMV assignments 20 times. In a later analysis, co-occurring TCRs were grouped using DBSCAN, and TCRdist sequence similarity was added for clustering within HLA-allele-positive subsets. Repertoires with fewer than 30,000 or more than 120,000 public chains were left out of co-occurrence clustering, as were roughly five repertoires with anomalous nucleotide sharing. TCRdb's version of the immuneACCESS table is confined to in-frame rearrangements and falls short of the full clone set. An unresolved V gene accounts for under half of the shortfall where checked; the remainder is of unknown origin. V, J and clone size were drawn from that table, and D and trimming were deduced from the DNA. This sample's listing comprises over 110,000 clones. The ten largest clones take up around 0.96% of the sample.

From the cysteine up to the phenylalanine, the CDR3 has a length of 15 residues. The read is trimmed to its CDR3 DNA, 45 bases read in frame from base 1. CDR1 and CDR2, per the germline V gene, are KGHSH and LQKENI. V loses 0 bases at its end and J loses 1 base; junction bases beyond the gene matches: 0. In total, roughly 670 healthy bone marrow donors made up the cohort. At the time of sampling, every cohort member was nominally healthy, though immune exposures that went unrecorded were likely present. The donor tested CMV seronegative, placing the donor among the 350 or so seronegative members of the cohort. A peripheral blood sample was provided by each donor, and peripheral blood mononuclear cells were used for TCR beta sequencing. The Qiagen DNeasy Blood Extraction Kit was used to extract genomic DNA from the blood cell samples.

The V and J genes are TRBV18 and TRBJ2-1; TRBD1 lines up with 7 middle nucleotides. This clonotype was sampled from a male donor in good health and CMV-seronegative. Sequencing used PBMCs. The sequenced DNA is TGTGCCAGCTCACCACCGACAGGGTCCTACAATGAGCAGTTCTTC. It translates as CASSPPTGSYNEQFF.